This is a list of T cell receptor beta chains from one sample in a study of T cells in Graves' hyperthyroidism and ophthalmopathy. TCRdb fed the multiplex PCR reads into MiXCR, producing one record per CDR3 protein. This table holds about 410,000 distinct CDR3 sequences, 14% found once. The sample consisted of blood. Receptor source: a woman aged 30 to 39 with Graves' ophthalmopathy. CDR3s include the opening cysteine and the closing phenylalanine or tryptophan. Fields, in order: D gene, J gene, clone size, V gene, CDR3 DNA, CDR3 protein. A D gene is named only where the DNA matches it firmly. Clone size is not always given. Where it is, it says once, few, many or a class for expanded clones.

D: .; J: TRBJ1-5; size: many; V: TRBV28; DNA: TGTGCCACAAGGGCCGCTGGGGGCAATCAGCCCCAGCATTTT; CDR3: CATRAAGGNQPQHF
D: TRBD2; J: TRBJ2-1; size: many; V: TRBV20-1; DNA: TGCAGTGCTAGAGATCGACTAGCGGGGGGGCTAGGTGAGCAGTTCTTC; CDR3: CSARDRLAGGLGEQFF
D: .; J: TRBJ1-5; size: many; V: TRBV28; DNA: TGTGCCGGCAGCACAGCGGGGGGCAGTCGAGTCAATCAGCCCCAGCATTTT; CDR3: CAGSTAGGSRVNQPQHF
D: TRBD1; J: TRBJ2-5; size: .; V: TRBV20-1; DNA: TGCAGTGCTGGGGAGGGACAGGGCACAGAGACCCAGTACTTC; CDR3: CSAGEGQGTETQYF
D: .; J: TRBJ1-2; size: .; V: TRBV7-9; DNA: TGTGTCAGCAGCTTAGTTGGGACTTCCTATGGCTACACCTTC; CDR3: CVSSLVGTSYGYTF
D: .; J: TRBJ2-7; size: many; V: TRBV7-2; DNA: TGTGCCAGCAGCTTAGAATCGACAGGTAGCTCCTACGAGCAGTACTTC; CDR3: CASSLESTGSSYEQYF
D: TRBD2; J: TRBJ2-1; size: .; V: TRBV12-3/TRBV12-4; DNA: TGTGCCAGCAGCTGGACTAGCGGGGGGGTTACCAATGAGCAGTTCTTC; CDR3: CASSWTSGGVTNEQFF
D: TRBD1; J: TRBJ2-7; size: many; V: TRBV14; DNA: TGTGCCAGCAGCCAAGATTGGGCGACAGGGGGGTACGAGCAGTACTTC; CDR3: CASSQDWATGGYEQYF
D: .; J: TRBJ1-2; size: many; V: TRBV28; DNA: TGTGCCAGCCAGGGAACACCTTGGGGCTACACCTTC; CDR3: CASQGTPWGYTF
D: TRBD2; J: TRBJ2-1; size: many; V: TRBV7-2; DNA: TGTGCCAGCGGCGGCGGGGGTTACAATGAGCAGTTCTTC; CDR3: CASGGGGYNEQFF
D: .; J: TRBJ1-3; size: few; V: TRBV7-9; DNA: TGTGCCAGCAGCCTCCAGGGGATTTTCACCATATATTTT; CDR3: CASSLQGIFTIYF
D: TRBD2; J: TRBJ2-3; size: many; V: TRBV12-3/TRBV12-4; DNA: TGTGCCAGCAGTCTCACGGGGACTACTCCAGATACGCAGTATTTT; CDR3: CASSLTGTTPDTQYF
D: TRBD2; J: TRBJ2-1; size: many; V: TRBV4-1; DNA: TGCGCCAGCAGCCAAGGGACTAGCGGGGGGTTTGAGCAGTTCTTC; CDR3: CASSQGTSGGFEQFF
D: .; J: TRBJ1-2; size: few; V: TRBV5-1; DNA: TGCGCCAGCAGCTTGGAAGGGGGGGGCAGTGGCTACACCTTC; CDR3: CASSLEGGGSGYTF
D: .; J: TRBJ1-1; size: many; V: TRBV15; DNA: TGTGCCACCAGCCCAGGAGCCATGAACACTGAAGCTTTCTTT; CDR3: CATSPGAMNTEAFF
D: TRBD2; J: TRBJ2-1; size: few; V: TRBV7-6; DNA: TGTGCCAGCAGCCCGTCGGCTGGGACTAGCTATGAGCAGTTCTTC; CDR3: CASSPSAGTSYEQFF
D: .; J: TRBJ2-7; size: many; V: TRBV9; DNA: TGTGCCAGCAGCGCGAGCAAGACTACCGCCCGCTACGAGCAGTACTTC; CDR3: CASSASKTTARYEQYF
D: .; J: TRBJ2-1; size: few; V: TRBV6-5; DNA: TGTGCCAGCAGTTACGGTATGGGACAAATCGGTGTAGGTGAGCAGTTCTTC; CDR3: CASSYGMGQIGVGEQFF
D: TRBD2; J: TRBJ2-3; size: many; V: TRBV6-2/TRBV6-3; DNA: TGTGCCAGCAGTTACGTCGAGCGGGGTCCGCAGTATTTT; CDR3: CASSYVERGPQYF
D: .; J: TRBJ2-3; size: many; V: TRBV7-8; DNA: TGTGCCATCTCCTGGGGGCCCTCCACAGATACGCAGTATTTT; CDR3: CAISWGPSTDTQYF
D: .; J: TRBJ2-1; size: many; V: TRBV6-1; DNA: TGTGCCAGCAATCAACAAAGAGGGAGCTACAATGAGCAGTTCTTC; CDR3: CASNQQRGSYNEQFF
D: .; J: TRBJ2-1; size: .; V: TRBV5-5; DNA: TGTGCCAGCAGCTTGTATTTGCCCAGGGCAGCACAGTGCTTC; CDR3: CASSLYLPRAAQCF
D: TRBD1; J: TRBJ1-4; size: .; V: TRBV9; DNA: TGTGCCAGCAGCGTAGAGGGGGCCCGGGATGAAAAACTGTTTTTT; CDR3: CASSVEGARDEKLFF
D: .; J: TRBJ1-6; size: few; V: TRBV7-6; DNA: TGTGCCAGCAGCCAGACCCTCTCCTATAATTCACCCCTCCACTTT; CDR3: CASSQTLSYNSPLHF
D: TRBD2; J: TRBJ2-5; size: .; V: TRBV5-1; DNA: TGCGCCAGCAGCCGGGGGACTAGACAAGAGACCCAGTACTTC; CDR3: CASSRGTRQETQYF
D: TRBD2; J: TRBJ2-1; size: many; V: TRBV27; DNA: TGTGCCAGCCATCCGGGAGGACCCTACAATGAGCAGTTCTTC; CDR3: CASHPGGPYNEQFF